This T cell receptor (beta chain) was identified during a study of blood T cells in healthy people across ages. Primers used in a second PCR of roughly 7 to 11 cycles were a sample-barcoded 5' primer and a J-beta primer mix. Each cDNA molecule was tagged by a template-switch adaptor that had 12 random nucleotides. TCRdb re-called the 5' RACE reads through MiXCR, storing one row per CDR3 protein. This table holds around 1,900,000 distinct CDR3 sequences, about two fifths found once. For this clonotype: What it recognizes is unknown. The junction shows a germline mismatch at one end, possibly a read error.

Study results and limitations: More naive CD4+ cells and higher diversity were found in long-lived than in aged donors.

This CDR3 comprises 17 residues. The germline CDR1 and CDR2 sequences are KGHSH and LQKENI. Sample donors were healthy Caucasian individuals that came from Russia, aged roughly 6 to 100. The specimen was blood. This clonotype was sampled from a human donor in good health. The V call is TRBV18, the J call TRBJ1-2; 7 nucleotides align to TRBD1. Here the CDR3 DNA reads TGTGCCAGCTCACGCCCTCAAGGACAGGCAACAAACTATGGCTGCACCTTC. Protein sequence: CASSRPQGQATNYGCTF.